The rows below give T cell receptor beta chains drawn from one sample of a study of blood T cell repertoires in COVID-19. Profiling relied on immunoSEQ multiplex PCR, and the TCRdb table lists in-frame clones only, not all of them. The top ten clones hold around 10% of a sample with 330,000 or so clones, approximately 90% of them seen once. Sequences were obtained from peripheral blood. The receptors were gathered from a man younger than 40 with COVID-19, enrolled during active disease. The CDR3 runs from the conserved cysteine through the conserved F or W. A D gene is named only where the DNA matches it firmly. Not every row has a clone size; where given, it reads once, few, many or a size class.

D	J	V	length	size	DNA	CDR3
TRBD1	TRBJ2-5	TRBV19	15	-	TGTGCCAGTAAACCAATCGGGGACAGTAAAGAGACCCAGTACTTC	CASKPIGDSKETQYF
-	TRBJ1-5	TRBV6-5	13	-	TGTGCCAGCAGTTACCAGGGTAGGCAGCCCCAGCATTTT	CASSYQGRQPQHF
TRBD1	TRBJ2-7	TRBV5-4	14	-	TGTGCCAGCAGCTTGTCGGGACAGCCCTACGAGCAGTACTTC	CASSLSGQPYEQYF
TRBD1	TRBJ2-7	TRBV5-8	16	-	TGTGCCAGCAGCTTGGGAGAGACAGGGGATACCTACGAGCAGTACTTC	CASSLGETGDTYEQYF
TRBD1	TRBJ1-1	TRBV9	14	-	TGTGCCAGCAGCGTAGGGGACAGTAGGTTGGAAGCTTTCTTT	CASSVGDSRLEAFF
-	TRBJ1-1	TRBV6-6	14	-	TGTGCCAGCGAGGGGGAAGGGATGAACACTGAAGCTTTCTTT	CASEGEGMNTEAFF
TRBD2	TRBJ2-2	TRBV11-2	17	-	TGTGCCAGCAGCTTAGAGGCTAGCGGGGGAAAAACCGGGGAGCTGTTTTTT	CASSLEASGGKTGELFF
TRBD1	TRBJ1-1	TRBV3-1/TRBV3-2	15	-	TGTGCCAGCAGCCAGTGGGACAGGGTGAACACTGAAGCTTTCTTT	CASSQWDRVNTEAFF
TRBD2	TRBJ2-7	TRBV28	16	-	TGTGCCAGCCTCGACCCCACGGCTAGCGGGAGTTACGAGCAGTACTTC	CASLDPTASGSYEQYF
-	TRBJ2-3	TRBV6-1	17	-	TGTGCCAGCAGTGAACTTTCAACAGGGTTTAGCACAGATACGCAGTATTTT	CASSELSTGFSTDTQYF
-	TRBJ2-7	TRBV19	13	-	TGTGCCAGTAGTATAGGGAGACACAGGGGACTCCACTTC	CASSIGRHRGLHF
-	TRBJ2-1	TRBV5-1	14	-	TGCGCCAGCAGCATCCGACTGAATAACAATGAGCAGTTCTTC	CASSIRLNNNEQFF
-	TRBJ1-2	TRBV7-9	12	few	TGTGCCAGCAGCTTAGAGCGGAGGGGCTACACCTTC	CASSLERRGYTF
TRBD2	TRBJ2-1	TRBV3-1/TRBV3-2	22	few	TGTGCCAGCAGCCATACGACCTTTAGCTTACCCAAAGCGGGAGTTCACTACAATGAGCAGTTCTTC	CASSHTTFSLPKAGVHYNEQFF
-	TRBJ1-3	TRBV28	16	-	TGTGCCAGCTGCCCCCCGGGACTTTCCTCTGGAAACACCATATATTTT	CASCPPGLSSGNTIYF
-	TRBJ1-2	TRBV29-1	13	-	TGCAGCGTTCATACAGGTTTTACCGATGGCTACACCTTC	CSVHTGFTDGYTF
TRBD1	TRBJ2-7	TRBV29-1	13	-	TGCAGCGTCCTGACAGGGCTCGGCTACGAGCAGTACTTC	CSVLTGLGYEQYF
-	TRBJ1-1	TRBV6-2/TRBV6-3	13	-	TGTGCCAGCAGTTACAGGGGTTTGGAGGAAGCTTTCTTT	CASSYRGLEEAFF
TRBD1	TRBJ2-7	TRBV15	16	few	TGTGCCACCAGTCCGAACCGGGACAGGGGGTCCTACGAGCAGTACTTC	CATSPNRDRGSYEQYF
TRBD1	TRBJ1-5	TRBV11-2	15	-	TGTGCCAGCAGCTTAGGGACAGGGAACCATCAGCCCCAGCATTTT	CASSLGTGNHQPQHF
-	TRBJ2-3	TRBV6-2/TRBV6-3	16	few	TGTGCCAGCAGTTATACGGACACGGGGGGCCCAGATACGCAGTATTTT	CASSYTDTGGPDTQYF
-	TRBJ1-2	TRBV4-3	21	-	TGCGCCAGCAGCCAATCGCATGGGATTATTGGACAGACCTCGCCTAACTATGGCTACACCTTC	CASSQSHGIIGQTSPNYGYTF
-	TRBJ2-7	TRBV2	12	-	TGTGCCAGCACCTTGGCCTCCTACGAGCAGTACTTC	CASTLASYEQYF
TRBD1	TRBJ2-7	TRBV19	15	-	TGTGCCAGTAGTACACAGGGGGCTAGCTCCTACGAGCAGTACTTC	CASSTQGASSYEQYF
-	TRBJ2-7	TRBV5-4	14	few	TGTGCCAGCAGCTTGGGGGTGGGACTCTACGAGCAGTACTTC	CASSLGVGLYEQYF
-	TRBJ2-1	TRBV28	16	few	TGTGCCAGCACCATATACGGAGGGAGCTCCTACAATGAGCAGTTCTTC	CASTIYGGSSYNEQFF
TRBD1	TRBJ2-7	TRBV7-2	15	few	TGTGCCAGCAGCTTAGATGGGACAGGGGGCTACGAGCAGTACTTC	CASSLDGTGGYEQYF
-	TRBJ1-2	TRBV7-8	14	-	TGTGCCAGCAGCTCCGAGGTCACCGACTATGGCTACACCTTC	CASSSEVTDYGYTF
-	TRBJ2-3	TRBV13	17	few	TGTGCCAGCAGCTTAAGCGGTCGGGCTAGCGGCACAGATACGCAGTATTTT	CASSLSGRASGTDTQYF
-	TRBJ1-5	TRBV18	16	-	TGTGCCAGCTCACCAACGGGACACGGATCCAATCAGCCCCAGCATTTT	CASSPTGHGSNQPQHF
TRBD2	TRBJ2-1	TRBV19	17	-	TGTGCCAGTAGTATATGGCTAGCGGGAGGGCCGGGGAATGAGCAGTTCTTC	CASSIWLAGGPGNEQFF
-	TRBJ1-1	TRBV7-2	14	-	TGTGCCAGCAGCTTAGTAGCGGGGAACACTGAAGCTTTCTTT	CASSLVAGNTEAFF
-	TRBJ2-3	TRBV4-1	17	-	TGCGCCAGCAGCCAAAGACATCCGGAAATAAGCACAGATACGCAGTATTTT	CASSQRHPEISTDTQYF
TRBD1	TRBJ1-1	TRBV27	14	-	TGTGCCAGCAGTACCCGGGACAGTAGGACTGAAGCTTTCTTT	CASSTRDSRTEAFF
-	TRBJ1-2	TRBV19	16	-	TGTGCCAGTAGTGCGGGGGGGGTCGCAGCTAACTATGGCTACACCTTC	CASSAGGVAANYGYTF
-	TRBJ2-3	TRBV18	15	-	TGTGCCAGCTCACCCCCACAAGGGAGGACAGATACGCAGTATTTT	CASSPPQGRTDTQYF
-	TRBJ1-2	TRBV30	15	-	TGTGCTACGCCGCCCCCACAGGACCCTAACTATGGCTACACCTTC	CATPPPQDPNYGYTF
TRBD2	TRBJ2-1	TRBV28	15	-	TGTGCCAGCAAGATAGGACTAGCGGGAGTTAATGAGCAGTTCTTC	CASKIGLAGVNEQFF
-	TRBJ1-1	TRBV30	17	-	TGTGCCTGGATTAAAGGTTGGAGGCAGCTGAATAATCCTGAAGCTTTCTTT	CAWIKGWRQLNNPEAFF